This is a list of T cell receptor beta chains from one sample in a study of cytomegalovirus exposure and HLA in healthy donors. Method: immunoSEQ multiplex PCR; TCRdb's copy keeps in-frame clones and lacks some. Of 150,000 to 200,000 clones listed, roughly 70% are singletons. The sample was PBMCs. The receptors originated from a woman aged 25 to 39 in good health and CMV-seronegative. The CDR3 runs from the conserved cysteine through the conserved F or W. D genes are given only for firm matches. Rows may omit the clone size; those that give it use once, few, many or a size class.

J gene | V gene | clone size | D gene | CDR3 DNA | CDR3 protein
TRBJ1-6 | TRBV19 | - | - | TGTGCCAGTAGGACAGCCCAAAGAAATTCACCCCTCCACTTT | CASRTAQRNSPLHF
TRBJ1-5 | TRBV27 | few | TRBD1 | TGTGCCAGCAGTTGGGGGGGCGGACAGGGAACGAATCAGCCCCAGCATTTT | CASSWGGGQGTNQPQHF
TRBJ1-5 | TRBV19 | - | - | TGTGCCAGTAGCACAGGGCAAGTCGGTCAGCCCCAGCATTTT | CASSTGQVGQPQHF
TRBJ1-2 | TRBV2 | - | TRBD1 | TGTGCCAGCAGTGAACGACAGGGGCCCTATGGCTACACCTTC | CASSERQGPYGYTF
TRBJ2-2 | TRBV7-6 | - | TRBD1 | TGTGCCAGCAGCTCGGACAGGGGCGGTGGCGGGGAGCTGTTTTTT | CASSSDRGGGGELFF
TRBJ1-6 | TRBV6-1 | few | - | TGTGCCAGCAGTGAAGTCGGGATAGGGGTGGGGGGACCCCTCCACTTT | CASSEVGIGVGGPLHF
TRBJ1-4 | TRBV4-1 | - | TRBD1 | TGCGCCAGCAGCCAGGGGACAGGGGCGGGAGGGGAAAAACTGTTTTTT | CASSQGTGAGGEKLFF
TRBJ1-4 | TRBV15 | - | - | TGTGCCACTTCATTAAGAACAGTTAATGAAAAACTGTTTTTT | CATSLRTVNEKLFF
TRBJ2-5 | TRBV7-2 | - | TRBD1 | TGTGCCAGCAGCTTAGAATGGACAGGGGGCTCTGAGACCCAGTACTTC | CASSLEWTGGSETQYF
TRBJ1-1 | TRBV5-1 | - | - | TGCGCCAGCAGTGTTGACAGCATGAACACTGAAGCTTTCTTT | CASSVDSMNTEAFF
TRBJ1-4 | TRBV9 | - | TRBD1 | TGTGCCGGCAGCGAGGGACAGACAAATGAAAAACTGTTTTTT | CAGSEGQTNEKLFF
TRBJ1-5 | TRBV6-1 | - | TRBD1 | TGTGCCAGCAGTGAACACTTCACAGGGGTTAATCAGCCCCAGCATTTT | CASSEHFTGVNQPQHF
TRBJ1-3 | TRBV9 | - | - | TGTGCCAGCAGTCTAAGGGGAAACTCTGGAAACACCATATATTTT | CASSLRGNSGNTIYF
TRBJ1-5 | TRBV28 | - | TRBD1 | TGTGCCAGCAGTTTATTACAGGGGGCAGGGAATCAGCCCCAGCATTTT | CASSLLQGAGNQPQHF
TRBJ1-3 | TRBV4-3 | - | - | TGCGCCAGCAGCCAAGGAACAGCCTCTGGAAACACCATATATTTT | CASSQGTASGNTIYF
TRBJ2-7 | TRBV6-6 | - | TRBD2 | TGTGCCGCACAAGGGAGGGCCGGCGACGAGCAGTACTTC | CAAQGRAGDEQYF
TRBJ1-3 | TRBV11-2 | few | - | TGTGCCAGCAGCCCTGTGGGCCACACCATATATTTT | CASSPVGHTIYF
TRBJ2-7 | TRBV11-2 | few | - | TGTGCCAGCAGCTCAGCGGGTTATCAATCCTACGAGCAGTACTTC | CASSSAGYQSYEQYF
TRBJ1-1 | TRBV4-1 | - | - | TGCGCCAGCAGCCAAGACGGTGGGACTGATGAAGCTTTCTTT | CASSQDGGTDEAFF
TRBJ2-2 | TRBV7-9 | few | - | TGTGCCAGCAGCCAATACAGGGAGACCGGGGAGCTGTTTTTT | CASSQYRETGELFF
TRBJ1-2 | TRBV6-5 | - | - | TGTGCCAGCAGTTCGGGGGGGTTGGGCTACACCTTC | CASSSGGLGYTF
TRBJ2-1 | TRBV4-1 | - | - | TGCGCCAGCAGCCCCTCCCCAGCGGTCTACTACAATGAGCAGTTCTTC | CASSPSPAVYYNEQFF
TRBJ2-4 | TRBV10-3 | - | TRBD1 | TGTGCCATCAGTGAGTCTCGGACAGGGTCGGCCAAAAACATTCAGTACTTC | CAISESRTGSAKNIQYF
TRBJ1-5 | TRBV6-5 | few | TRBD1 | TGTGCCAGCAGCTTCGACAGGGAGAATCAGCCCCAGCATTTT | CASSFDRENQPQHF
TRBJ1-4 | TRBV28 | - | - | TGTGCCAGCAGATCTTCCCCGGGACTCGGGGGAGAAAAACTGTTTTTT | CASRSSPGLGGEKLFF
TRBJ2-7 | TRBV2 | - | - | TGTGCCAGCAGTGAGGAGAGTGGGTCCTACGAGCAGTACTTC | CASSEESGSYEQYF
TRBJ1-5 | TRBV7-9 | few | - | TGTGCCAGCAGCTCTACCTCGGCAGGGATGGGTCAGCCCCAGCATTTT | CASSSTSAGMGQPQHF
TRBJ2-6 | TRBV19 | - | - | TGTGCCAGTAGTAGACTCCACTCTGGGGCCAACGTCCTGACTTTC | CASSRLHSGANVLTF